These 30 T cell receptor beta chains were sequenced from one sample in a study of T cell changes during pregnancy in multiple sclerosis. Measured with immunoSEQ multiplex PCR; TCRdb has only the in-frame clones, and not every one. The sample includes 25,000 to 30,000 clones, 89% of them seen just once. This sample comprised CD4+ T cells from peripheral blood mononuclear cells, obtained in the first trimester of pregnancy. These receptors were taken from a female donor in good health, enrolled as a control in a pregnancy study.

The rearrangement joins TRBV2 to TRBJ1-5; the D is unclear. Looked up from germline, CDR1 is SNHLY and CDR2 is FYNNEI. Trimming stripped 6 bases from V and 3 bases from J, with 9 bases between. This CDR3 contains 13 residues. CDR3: CASSRNNNQPQHF. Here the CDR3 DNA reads TGTGCCAGCAGCCGTAATAACAATCAGCCCCAGCATTTT.

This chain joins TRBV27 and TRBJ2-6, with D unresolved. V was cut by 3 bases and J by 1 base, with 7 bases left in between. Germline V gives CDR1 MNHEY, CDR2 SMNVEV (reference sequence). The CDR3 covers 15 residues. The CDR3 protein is CASSFWASGANVLTF. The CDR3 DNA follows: TGTGCCAGCAGTTTTTGGGCATCTGGGGCCAACGTCCTGACTTTC.

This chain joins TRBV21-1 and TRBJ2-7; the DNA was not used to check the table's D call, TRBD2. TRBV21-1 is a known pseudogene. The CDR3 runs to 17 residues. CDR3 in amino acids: CASSKGLTSVSPYEQYF. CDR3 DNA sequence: TGTGCCAGCAGCAAAGGCTTAACTAGCGTAAGCCCCTACGAGCAGTACTTC.

The CDR3, as DNA: TGTGCCAGCAGGGATAGGACTAGCGGAAAAGAGACCCAGTACTTC. Protein sequence: CASRDRTSGKETQYF. The chain has TRBV28 and TRBJ2-5, with 10 bases aligning to TRBD2. Germline V CDR1 and CDR2: MDHEN, SYDVKM. The ends lost 6 bases at V and 3 bases at J; junction bases unmatched: 7. This CDR3 is 15 amino acids long.

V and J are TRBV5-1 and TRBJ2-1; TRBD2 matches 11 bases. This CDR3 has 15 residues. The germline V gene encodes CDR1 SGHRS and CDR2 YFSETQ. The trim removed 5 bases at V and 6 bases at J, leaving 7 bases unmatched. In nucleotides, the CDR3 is TGCGCCAGCAGTCAACTAGCGGGAGATAGCAATGAGCAGTTCTTC. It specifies CASSQLAGDSNEQFF.

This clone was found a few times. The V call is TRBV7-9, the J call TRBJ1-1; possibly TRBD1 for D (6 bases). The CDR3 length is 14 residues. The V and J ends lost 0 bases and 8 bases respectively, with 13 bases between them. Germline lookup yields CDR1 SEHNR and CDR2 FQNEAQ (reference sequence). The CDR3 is CASSLAVSGGEAFF. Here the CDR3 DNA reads TGTGCCAGCAGCTTAGCGGTCTCGGGGGGCGAAGCTTTCTTT.

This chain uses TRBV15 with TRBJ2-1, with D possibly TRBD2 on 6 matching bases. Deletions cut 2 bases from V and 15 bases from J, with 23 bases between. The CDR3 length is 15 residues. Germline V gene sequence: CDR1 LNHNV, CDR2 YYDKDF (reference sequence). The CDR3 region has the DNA TGTGCCACCAGCAGAAAAAGTCGGGTTAGCGGCATCCGGTTCTTC. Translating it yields CATSRKSRVSGIRFF.

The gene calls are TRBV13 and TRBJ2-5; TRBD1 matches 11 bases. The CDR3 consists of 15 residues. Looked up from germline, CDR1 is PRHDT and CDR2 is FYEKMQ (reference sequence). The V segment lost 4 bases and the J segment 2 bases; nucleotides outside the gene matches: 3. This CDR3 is CASSWTGGGQETQYF. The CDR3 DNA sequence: TGTGCCAGCAGCTGGACAGGGGGCGGTCAAGAGACCCAGTACTTC. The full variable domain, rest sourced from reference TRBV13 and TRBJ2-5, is AAGVIQSPRHLIKEKRETATLKCYPIPRHDTVYWYQQGPGQDPQFLISFYEKMQSDKGSIPDRFSAQQFSDYHSELNMSSLELGDSALYFCASSWTGGGQETQYFGPGTRLLVL.

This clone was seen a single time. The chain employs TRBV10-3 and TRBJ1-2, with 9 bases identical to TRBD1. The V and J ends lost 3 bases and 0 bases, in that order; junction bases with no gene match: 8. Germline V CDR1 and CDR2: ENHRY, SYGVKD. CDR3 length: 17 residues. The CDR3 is CAISDGTGTAPNYGYTF. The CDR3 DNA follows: TGTGCCATCAGTGACGGGACAGGGACCGCTCCTAACTATGGCTACACCTTC.

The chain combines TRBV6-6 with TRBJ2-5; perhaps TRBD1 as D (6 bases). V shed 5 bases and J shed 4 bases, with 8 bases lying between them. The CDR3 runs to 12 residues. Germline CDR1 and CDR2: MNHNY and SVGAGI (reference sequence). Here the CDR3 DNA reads TGTGCCAGCAGTCCCAGGGGAGAGACCCAGTACTTC. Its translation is CASSPRGETQYF.

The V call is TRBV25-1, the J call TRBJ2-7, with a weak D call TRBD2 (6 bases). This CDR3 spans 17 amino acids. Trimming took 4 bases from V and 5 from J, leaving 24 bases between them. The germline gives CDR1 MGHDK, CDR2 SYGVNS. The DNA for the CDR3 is TGTGCCAGCAGTGCCCAGCCAAATGGGCGCGGGATCCACGAGCAGTACTTC. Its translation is CASSAQPNGRGIHEQYF.

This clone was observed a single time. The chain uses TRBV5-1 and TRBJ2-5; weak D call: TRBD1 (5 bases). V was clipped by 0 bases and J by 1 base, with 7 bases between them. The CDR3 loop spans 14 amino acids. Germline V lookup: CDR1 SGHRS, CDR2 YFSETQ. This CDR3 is CASSLGGAQETQYF. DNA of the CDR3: TGCGCCAGCAGCTTGGGTGGGGCCCAAGAGACCCAGTACTTC.

The DNA for the CDR3 is TGTGCCAGCAGCTTAGTAGGGGTTTTAGTCGGGCCCCGCGACCGGAAAGCTTTCTTT. Amino acid sequence: CASSLVGVLVGPRDRKAFF. The gene calls are TRBV11-2 and TRBJ1-1, with D perhaps matching TRBD1 (5 bases). Germline loops: CDR1 SGHAT, CDR2 FQNNGV. CDR3 length equals 19 residues. Trimming shortened V by 1 base and J by 9 bases, and 30 bases separated the two germline ends.

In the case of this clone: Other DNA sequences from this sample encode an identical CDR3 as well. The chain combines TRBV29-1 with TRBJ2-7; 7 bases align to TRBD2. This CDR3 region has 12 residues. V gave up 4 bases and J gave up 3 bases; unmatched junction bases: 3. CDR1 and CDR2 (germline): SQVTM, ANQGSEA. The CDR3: CSVGASGYEQYF. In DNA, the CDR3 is TGCAGCGTTGGCGCTAGCGGCTACGAGCAGTACTTC.

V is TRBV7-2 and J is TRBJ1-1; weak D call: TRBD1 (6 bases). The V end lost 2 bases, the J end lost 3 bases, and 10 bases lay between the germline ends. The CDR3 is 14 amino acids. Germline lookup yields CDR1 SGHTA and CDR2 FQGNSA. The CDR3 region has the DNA TGTGCCAGCAGCTTATACAGGGCTGACACTGAAGCTTTCTTT. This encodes CASSLYRADTEAFF.

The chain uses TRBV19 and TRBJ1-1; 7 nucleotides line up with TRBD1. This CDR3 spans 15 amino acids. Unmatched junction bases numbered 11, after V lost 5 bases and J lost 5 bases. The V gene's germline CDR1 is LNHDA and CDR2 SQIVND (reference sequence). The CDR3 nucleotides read TGTGCCAGTAGTCATATTGACAGGGAGAGGACTGAAGCTTTCTTT. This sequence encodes CASSHIDRERTEAFF.

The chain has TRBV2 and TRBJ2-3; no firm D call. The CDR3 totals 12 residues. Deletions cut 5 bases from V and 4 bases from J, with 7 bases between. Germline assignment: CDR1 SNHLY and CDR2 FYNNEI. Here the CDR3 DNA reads TGTGCCAGCAGTTCCACGGCAGATACGCAGTATTTT. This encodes CASSSTADTQYF.

CDR3 DNA sequence: TGTGCCAGCAGCTTAGCGACAGGGACTAATGAAAAACTGTTTTTT. The encoded protein is CASSLATGTNEKLFF. The chain joins TRBV7-6 to TRBJ1-4; 7 bases align to TRBD1. Germline assignment: CDR1 SGHVS and CDR2 FNYEAQ. This CDR3 is 15 amino acids long. V gave up 0 bases and J gave up 2 bases; unmatched junction bases: 0.

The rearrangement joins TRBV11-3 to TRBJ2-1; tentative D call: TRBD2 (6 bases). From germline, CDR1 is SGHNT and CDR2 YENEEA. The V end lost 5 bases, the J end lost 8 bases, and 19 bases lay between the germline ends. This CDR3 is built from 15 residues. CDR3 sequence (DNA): TGTGCCAGCAGCCCCGGGGGATCGACTAGATATGAGCAGTTCTTC. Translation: CASSPGGSTRYEQFF.

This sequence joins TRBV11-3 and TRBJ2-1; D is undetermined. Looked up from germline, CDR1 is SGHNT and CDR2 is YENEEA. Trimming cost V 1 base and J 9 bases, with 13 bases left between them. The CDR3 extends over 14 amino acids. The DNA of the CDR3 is TGTGCCAGCAGCTTAGGTTATCCTCCGGGTGAGCAGTTCTTC. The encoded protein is CASSLGYPPGEQFF.

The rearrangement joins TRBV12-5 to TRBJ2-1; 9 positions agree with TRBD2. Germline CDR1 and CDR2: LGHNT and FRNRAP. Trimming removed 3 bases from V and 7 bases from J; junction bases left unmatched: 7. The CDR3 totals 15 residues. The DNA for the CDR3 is TGTGCTAGTGGTTTTAGCGGGGGAAGACATAATGAGCAGTTCTTC. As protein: CASGFSGGRHNEQFF.

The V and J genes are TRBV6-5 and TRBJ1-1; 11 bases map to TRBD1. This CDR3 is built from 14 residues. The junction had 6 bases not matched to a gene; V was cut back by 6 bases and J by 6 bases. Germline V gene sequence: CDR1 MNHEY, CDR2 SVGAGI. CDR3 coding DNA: TGTGCCAGCAGCCCGGGACAGGGGGAGTCTGAAGCTTTCTTT. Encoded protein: CASSPGQGESEAFF.

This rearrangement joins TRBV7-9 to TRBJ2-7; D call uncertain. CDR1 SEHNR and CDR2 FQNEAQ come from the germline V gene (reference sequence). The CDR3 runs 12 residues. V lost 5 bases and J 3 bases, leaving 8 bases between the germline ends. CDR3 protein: CASSIHSYEQYF. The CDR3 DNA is TGTGCCAGCAGCATCCACAGCTACGAGCAGTACTTC.

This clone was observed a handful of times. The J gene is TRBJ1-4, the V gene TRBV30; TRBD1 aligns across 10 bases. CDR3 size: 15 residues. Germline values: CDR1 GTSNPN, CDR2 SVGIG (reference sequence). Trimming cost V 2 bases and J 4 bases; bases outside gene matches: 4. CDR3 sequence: CAWSKTGGRNEKLFF. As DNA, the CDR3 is TGTGCCTGGAGTAAGACAGGGGGCCGTAATGAAAAACTGTTTTTT. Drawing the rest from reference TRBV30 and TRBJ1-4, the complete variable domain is SQTIHQWPATLVQPVGSPLSLECTVEGTSNPNLYWYRQAAGRGLQLLFYSVGIGQISSEVPQNLSASRPQDRQFILSSKKLLLSDSGFYLCAWSKTGGRNEKLFFGSGTQLSVL.

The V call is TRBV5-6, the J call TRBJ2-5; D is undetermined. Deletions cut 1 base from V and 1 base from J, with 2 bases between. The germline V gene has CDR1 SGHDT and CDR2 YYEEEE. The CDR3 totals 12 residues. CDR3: CASSLLQETQYF. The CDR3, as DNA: TGTGCCAGCAGCTTGCTCCAAGAGACCCAGTACTTC.

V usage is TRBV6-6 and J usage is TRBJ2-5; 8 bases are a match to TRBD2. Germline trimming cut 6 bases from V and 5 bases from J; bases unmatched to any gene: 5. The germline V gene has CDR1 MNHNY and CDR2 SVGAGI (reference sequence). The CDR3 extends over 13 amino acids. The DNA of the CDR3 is TGTGCCAGCAGGCCGGGACTAGTCGAGACCCAGTACTTC. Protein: CASRPGLVETQYF.

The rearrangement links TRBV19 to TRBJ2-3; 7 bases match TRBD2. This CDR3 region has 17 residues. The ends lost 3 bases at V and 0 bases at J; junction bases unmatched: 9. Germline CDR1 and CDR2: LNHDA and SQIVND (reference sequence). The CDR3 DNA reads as TGTGCCAGTAGTATTGTCCCTAGCGGATCTAGCACAGATACGCAGTATTTT. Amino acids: CASSIVPSGSSTDTQYF.

CDR3 protein: CASSSGGLALTDTQYF. The CDR3 bases are TGCGCCAGCAGTTCTGGGGGACTAGCACTCACAGATACGCAGTATTTT. The V gene is TRBV5-1, the J gene TRBJ2-3; TRBD2 agrees at 9 bases. This CDR3 has 16 residues. V lost 5 bases, J lost 2 bases, and 9 bases stayed unmatched. Germline V gives CDR1 SGHRS, CDR2 YFSETQ.

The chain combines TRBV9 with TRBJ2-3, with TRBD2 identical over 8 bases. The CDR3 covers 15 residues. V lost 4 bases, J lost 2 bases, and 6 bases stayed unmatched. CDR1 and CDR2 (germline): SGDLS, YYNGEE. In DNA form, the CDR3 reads TGTGCCAGCAGCTATAGCGGGACATACACAGATACGCAGTATTTT. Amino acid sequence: CASSYSGTYTDTQYF.

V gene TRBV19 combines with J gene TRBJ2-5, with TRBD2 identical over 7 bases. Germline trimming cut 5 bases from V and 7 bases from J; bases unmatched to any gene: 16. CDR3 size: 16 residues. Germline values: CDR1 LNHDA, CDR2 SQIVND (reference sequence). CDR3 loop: CASSAVGLAVPRTQYF. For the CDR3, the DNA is TGTGCCAGTAGTGCCGTCGGGCTAGCGGTTCCCCGGACCCAGTACTTC.